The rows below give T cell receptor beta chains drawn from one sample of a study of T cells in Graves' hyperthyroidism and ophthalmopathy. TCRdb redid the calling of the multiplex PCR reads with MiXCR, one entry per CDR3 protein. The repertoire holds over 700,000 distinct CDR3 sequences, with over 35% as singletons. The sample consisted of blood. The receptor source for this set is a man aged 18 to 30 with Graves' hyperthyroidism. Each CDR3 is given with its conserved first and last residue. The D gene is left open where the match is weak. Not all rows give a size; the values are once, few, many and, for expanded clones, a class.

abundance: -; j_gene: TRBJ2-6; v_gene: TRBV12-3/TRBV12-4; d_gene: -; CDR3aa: CASKGTYSGANVLTF; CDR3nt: TGTGCCAGCAAGGGCACTTACTCTGGGGCCAACGTCCTGACTTTC
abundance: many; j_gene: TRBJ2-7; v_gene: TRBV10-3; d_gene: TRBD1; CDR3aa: CAISDGQVATYEQYF; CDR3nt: TGTGCCATCAGCGACGGACAGGTAGCTACATACGAGCAGTACTTC
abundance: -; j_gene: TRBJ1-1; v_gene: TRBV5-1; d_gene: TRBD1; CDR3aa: CASSFGQGARQAGTEAFF; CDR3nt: TGCGCCAGCAGCTTCGGACAGGGGGCGCGTCAAGCGGGCACTGAAGCTTTCTTT
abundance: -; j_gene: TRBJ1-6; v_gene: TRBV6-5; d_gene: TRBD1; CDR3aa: CASSYETGYSPLHF; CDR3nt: TGTGCCAGCAGTTACGAGACAGGGTATTCACCCCTCCACTTT
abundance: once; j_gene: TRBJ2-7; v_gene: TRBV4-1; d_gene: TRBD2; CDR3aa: CAGSHGLANEQYF; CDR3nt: TGCGCCGGCAGCCACGGACTAGCAAACGAGCAGTACTTC
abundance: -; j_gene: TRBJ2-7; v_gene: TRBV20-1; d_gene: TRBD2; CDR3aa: CSADGGGAYEQYF; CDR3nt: TGCAGTGCGGACGGGGGGGGGGCGTACGAGCAGTACTTC
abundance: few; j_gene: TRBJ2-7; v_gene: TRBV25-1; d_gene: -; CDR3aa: CASSEALEGYSYEQYF; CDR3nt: TGTGCCAGCAGTGAAGCGCTAGAGGGTTACTCCTACGAGCAGTACTTC
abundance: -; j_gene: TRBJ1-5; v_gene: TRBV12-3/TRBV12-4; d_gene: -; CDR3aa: CARDRYEDQPQHF; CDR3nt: TGTGCTAGAGACAGGTATGAGGATCAGCCCCAGCATTTT
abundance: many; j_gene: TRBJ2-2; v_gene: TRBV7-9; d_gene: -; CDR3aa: CASSQDSDTGELFF; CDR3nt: TGTGCCAGCAGCCAGGACAGCGACACCGGGGAGCTGTTTTTT
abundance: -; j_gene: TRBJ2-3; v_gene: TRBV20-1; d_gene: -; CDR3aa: CSARLAAAATDTQYF; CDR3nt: TGCAGTGCACGTCTCGCAGCGGCAGCCACAGATACGCAGTATTTT
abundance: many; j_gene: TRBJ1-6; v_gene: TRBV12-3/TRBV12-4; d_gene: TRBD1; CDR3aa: CASSLGTGGSPLHF; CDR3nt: TGTGCCAGCAGTTTGGGGACAGGGGGATCACCCCTCCACTTT
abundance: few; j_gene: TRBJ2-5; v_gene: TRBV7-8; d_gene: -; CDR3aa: CASGTGGQETQYF; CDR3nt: TGTGCCAGCGGCACCGGGGGCCAAGAGACCCAGTACTTC
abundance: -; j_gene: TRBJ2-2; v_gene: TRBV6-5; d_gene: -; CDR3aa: CASSPNLGSSELFF; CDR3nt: TGTGCCAGCAGCCCCAACCTGGGTAGTTCGGAGCTGTTTTTT
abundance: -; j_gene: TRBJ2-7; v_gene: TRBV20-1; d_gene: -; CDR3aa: CSAHHIHEQYF; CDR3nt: TGCAGTGCTCACCATATACACGAGCAGTACTTC
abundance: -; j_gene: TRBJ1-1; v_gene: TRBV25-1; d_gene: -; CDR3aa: CAPRPSGGTEAFF; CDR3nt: TGTGCCCCCCGACCCTCCGGGGGCACTGAAGCTTTCTTT
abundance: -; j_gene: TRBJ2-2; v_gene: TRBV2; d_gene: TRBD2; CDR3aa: CASIRREGPSSTRELFF; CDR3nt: TGTGCCAGCATCAGGCGGGAGGGCCCGTCATCGACCAGGGAGCTGTTTTTT
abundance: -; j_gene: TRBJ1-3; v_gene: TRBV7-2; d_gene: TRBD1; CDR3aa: CASSVRDRGNTIYF; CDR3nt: TGTGCCAGCAGCGTCCGGGACAGGGGGAACACCATATATTTT
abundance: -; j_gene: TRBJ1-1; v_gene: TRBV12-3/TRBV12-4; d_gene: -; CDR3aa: CASSRWEGTEAFF; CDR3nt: TGTGCCAGCAGCCGCTGGGAGGGCACTGAAGCTTTCTTT